The 18 T cell receptor beta chains below come from one sample, sequenced in a study of CXCR3-negative and CXCR3-positive naive CD8 T cells. The method, 5' RACE with UMI labels, was used to prepare the TRB cDNA libraries. TCRdb reanalyzed the 5' RACE reads, giving one entry per CDR3 protein sequence and no DNA. This sample's clone table lists around 88,000 distinct CDR3 sequences. What these receptors recognize is not known. General study findings and limits: A higher hydrophobicity marked the TRB CDR3s of CXCR3-positive naive cells versus CXCR3-negative naive cells.

The specimen was naive CXCR3+ CD8+ T cells from blood. As for subset: CD45RO-CCR7+CD27+CD95- naive CD8+ T cells expressing CXCR3 (TNR3+). The source is a human donor in good health. Some clones in this sample may be carry-over from other donors' samples.

The CDR3 sequence is CATAPGFSYNEQFF. The J gene is TRBJ2-1, the V gene TRBV14. Germline values: CDR1 SGHDN, CDR2 FVKESK. CDR3 length: 14 amino acids. The full variable domain, with the rest looked up from reference TRBV14 and TRBJ2-1, is EAGVTQFPSHSVIEKGQTVTLRCDPISGHDNLYWYRRVMGKEIKFLLHFVKESKQDESGMPNNRFLAERTGGTYSTLKVQPAELEDSGVYFCATAPGFSYNEQFFGPGTRLTVL.

CDR3 sequence: CASSLLFANEKLFF. The chain combines TRBV7-9 with TRBJ1-4. This CDR3 is built from 14 residues. CDR1 is SEHNR and CDR2 is FQNEAQ in the germline V gene (reference sequence).

The rearrangement links TRBV27 to TRBJ2-5; TCRdb returns TRBD2, unconfirmable since there is no DNA. CDR3 length: 16 residues. Looked up from germline, CDR1 is MNHEY and CDR2 is SMNVEV (reference sequence). The CDR3 reads CASRGLAGGPLETQYF.

The CDR3 sequence: CASSWPRDRGILDEQYF. The chain uses TRBV6-2 or TRBV6-3 and TRBJ2-7; there is no DNA to check the TCRdb D call of TRBD1. Germline V lookup: CDR1 MNHEY, CDR2 SVGEGT. The CDR3 is made up of 17 amino acids.

The rearrangement links TRBV6-2 or TRBV6-3 to TRBJ1-1. This CDR3 comprises 16 residues. Germline CDR1 and CDR2: MNHEY and SVGEGT. The CDR3 protein is CASSYAHTALNTEAFF.

The V call is TRBV7-3, the J call TRBJ2-3; TCRdb gives TRBD1 as the D gene, but with no DNA this cannot be confirmed. The CDR3 has 15 amino acids. Germline CDR1 reads SGHTA; CDR2 reads FQGTGA. CDR3 residues: CASSTGVGSTATQYF.

J is TRBJ2-7 and V is TRBV5-5. CDR1 is SGHKS, CDR2 YYEKEE, per germline (reference sequence). The CDR3 has 14 residues. CDR3 sequence reads: CASSLDIDSYEQYF.

The chain joins TRBV19 to TRBJ2-1; TCRdb picks TRBD2, but there is no DNA to check that call. Germline V gives CDR1 LNHDA, CDR2 SQIVND (reference sequence). This CDR3 is built from 15 residues. The CDR3 here is CASAITSGGRNEQFF.

The chain employs TRBV7-9 and TRBJ2-1; TCRdb's D call of TRBD1 is untestable without DNA. The CDR3 sequence is 14 residues long. Germline values: CDR1 SEHNR, CDR2 FQNEAQ (reference sequence). CDR3: CASSYPPTGNEQFF. Variable domain in full (rest from reference TRBV7-9 and TRBJ2-1): DTGVSQNPRHKITKRGQNVTFRCDPISEHNRLYWYRQTLGQGPEFLTYFQNEAQLEKSRLLSDRFSAERPKGSFSTLEIQRTEQGDSAMYLCASSYPPTGNEQFFGPGTRLTVL.

The chain employs TRBV7-3 and TRBJ2-1; there is no DNA to check the TCRdb D call of TRBD2. There are 14 residues in the CDR3. Germline values: CDR1 SGHTA, CDR2 FQGTGA. CDR3 sequence reads: CASSTSGGADEQFF.

V is TRBV7-8 and J is TRBJ1-1. The CDR3 sequence is 14 residues long. Germline-derived CDR1 and CDR2 are SGHVS and FQNEAQ. The CDR3 protein is CASSLVDGVGEAFF.

The chain has TRBV10-3 and TRBJ2-3; the TRBD1 assignment by TCRdb is unverifiable without DNA. The CDR3 spans 16 residues. CDR1 is ENHRY, CDR2 SYGVKD, per germline. CDR3 protein: CAIRPLGTRFPDTQYF.

CDR3 in amino acids: CASSPRSSGGAYNEQFF. This chain uses TRBV7-9 with TRBJ2-1; TCRdb outputs TRBD2, but without DNA this stays unchecked. CDR3 length: 17 amino acids. Germline CDR1 and CDR2: SEHNR and FQNEAQ (reference sequence).

The CDR3 protein is CASSAGTGAYEQYF. The chain employs TRBV19 and TRBJ2-7; TCRdb reports TRBD1, a call that lacks DNA to check it against. The CDR3 consists of 14 residues. Germline V gene lookup returns CDR1 LNHDA and CDR2 SQIVND (reference sequence).

The V and J genes are TRBV2 and TRBJ2-3; there is no DNA to check the TCRdb D call of TRBD1. The length of the CDR3 is 16 residues. Germline loops: CDR1 SNHLY, CDR2 FYNNEI. CDR3 protein: CAKLGIGGGSTDTQYF.

The J gene is TRBJ2-2, the V gene TRBV6-1. In germline, CDR1 is MNHNS, CDR2 SASEGT. CDR3 size: 14 residues. CDR3 in amino acids: CASSLTSDTGELFF.

V usage is TRBV28 and J usage is TRBJ2-7; the D call of TRBD1 rests on TCRdb alone, since no DNA is present to check it. The CDR3 consists of 13 residues. Germline CDR1 is MDHEN and CDR2 is SYDVKM. The CDR3 reads CASSYRGPNEQYF.

The chain links TRBV6-1 to TRBJ2-7; TCRdb's D gene call, TRBD1, goes unchecked for lack of DNA. Germline loops: CDR1 MNHNS, CDR2 SASEGT. The CDR3 has 17 amino acids. The CDR3 spells CASSEFYGTGGIYEQYF.